This record concerns one T cell receptor beta chain sequence. The protocol was immunoSEQ multiplex PCR, while the TCRdb copy is restricted to in-frame clones and leaves out a portion. Among about 150,000 clones listed, 91% were seen once. Germline CDR1 reads MNHEY; CDR2 reads SMNVEV (reference sequence). This CDR3 region has 13 residues. V lost 3 bases, J lost 5 bases, and 10 bases lay in between. The data stem from a study of control samples from healthy donors and cancer patients. Sequencing was performed on blood. V usage is TRBV27 and J usage is TRBJ1-1, with D maybe TRBD1 (6 bases). This clonotype originated in a woman in her forties in good health. DNA of the CDR3: TGTGCCAGCAGTTTGCACAGGGTTACTGAAGCTTTCTTT. It yields the protein CASSLHRVTEAFF.